This section outlines one TCR beta chain sequence together with its context. Antigen unknown. The source of the sample is a study of T cell responses to AZD1222 COVID-19 vaccine. The CDR3 loop spans 15 amino acids. Germline lookup yields CDR1 SGHDT and CDR2 YYEEEE. V shed 5 bases and J shed 1 base, with 13 bases lying between them. Profiled with immunoSEQ multiplex PCR; TCRdb holds only in-frame clones, not every one. The repertoire holds approximately 98,000 clones, with around nine tenths as singletons. General study points: At study baseline, merely roughly 6 AZD1222 recipients were seropositive. Vaccine-associated CD4 TCRs spanned spike, dominant at 160-218 and 743-854. Among the donors, most were white British and more were female, and clonal diversity was possibly underestimated. Repertoire sampling was restricted to post-peak T cell response timepoints.

The sample here was peripheral blood, taken on day 0 of MenACWY control vaccination. This clonotype originated in an adult in good health. The chain employs TRBV5-6 and TRBJ2-1; a weak D match, TRBD1 (6 bases). The CDR3 protein is CASRETGFSYNEQFF. CDR3 DNA sequence: TGTGCCAGCAGGGAAACAGGGTTTTCCTACAATGAGCAGTTCTTC.